Following are 28 T cell receptor beta chains from one sample sequenced in a study of blood T cell repertoires in COVID-19. The method was immunoSEQ multiplex PCR; TCRdb's version includes in-frame clones alone and lacks a portion of them. This sample has about 160,000 clones, with 70% to 90% found just once. Sequenced material: peripheral blood. These receptors all stem from a human donor in a cohort sampled during active COVID-19.

This clone appeared a few times. The chain has TRBV2 and TRBJ2-2, with a possible D match to TRBD2 (7 bases). With 11 bases removed from V and 2 bases from J, the gap between germline ends came to 24 bases. CDR1 is SNHLY and CDR2 is FYNNEI in the germline V gene. This CDR3 spans 17 amino acids. CDR3 residues: CARARGSAGANTGELFF. The CDR3 DNA sequence: TGTGCCCGCGCCCGGGGTTCGGCGGGGGCTAACACCGGGGAGCTGTTTTTT.

This CDR3 reads CASSWEPGHLGGYTF. In nucleotides, the CDR3 is TGTGCCAGCAGTTGGGAACCGGGACACCTCGGGGGCTACACCTTC. The chain uses TRBV27 and TRBJ1-2; tentative D call: TRBD1 (6 bases). Germline V gives CDR1 MNHEY, CDR2 SMNVEV (reference sequence). Deletions cut 4 bases from V and 8 bases from J, with 20 bases between. The CDR3 totals 15 residues.

The V call is TRBV11-3, the J call TRBJ1-1, with unresolved D. The V gene lost 4 bases and the J gene lost 0 bases, with 6 bases spanning the gap. Germline loops: CDR1 SGHNT, CDR2 YENEEA. There are 13 residues in the CDR3. CDR3 sequence: CASSSHMNTEAFF. CDR3 sequence (DNA): TGTGCCAGCAGCTCACACATGAACACTGAAGCTTTCTTT.

This clone has only a few counts. The J gene is TRBJ1-2, the V gene TRBV6-5; 7 bases align to TRBD1. Per the germline V gene, CDR1 is MNHEY and CDR2 is SVGAGI. V shed 4 bases, J shed 8 bases, and the junction held 4 bases outside the gene matches. The CDR3 extends over 12 amino acids. The CDR3 reads CASSSTGVGYTF. In DNA form, the CDR3 reads TGTGCCAGCAGTTCTACAGGGGTCGGCTACACCTTC.

This clone was seen a few times. This chain links TRBV5-4 with TRBJ2-2; D might be TRBD1 (7 bases). The CDR3 spans 15 residues. V was pared by 8 bases and J by 4 bases, with 18 bases between. Germline lookup yields CDR1 SGHNT and CDR2 YYREEE (reference sequence). CDR3: CASRKSGGITGELFF. In nucleotides, the CDR3 is TGTGCCAGTAGGAAGTCAGGGGGGATCACCGGGGAGCTGTTTTTT. Based on the CDR3 plus reference TRBV5-4 and TRBJ2-2, the full variable domain is ETGVTQSPTHLIKTRGQQVTLRCSSQSGHNTVSWYQQALGQGPQFIFQYYREEENGRGNFPPRFSGLQFPNYSSELNVNALELDDSALYLCASRKSGGITGELFFGEGSRLTVL.

This chain connects TRBV5-6 to TRBJ1-5, with D unresolved. The length of the CDR3 is 14 residues. Trimming stripped 6 bases from V and 1 base from J, with 11 bases between. Germline CDR1 and CDR2: SGHDT and YYEEEE. The CDR3 loop reads CASTFGRSNQPQHF. CDR3 coding DNA: TGTGCCAGCACCTTTGGGAGGAGCAATCAGCCCCAGCATTTT.

The CDR3 nucleotides read TGCGCCAGCAAACAGCGGGAGGGGGCAGATACGCAGTATTTT. It encodes CASKQREGADTQYF. The chain joins TRBV5-1 to TRBJ2-3; 10 nucleotides line up with TRBD2. This CDR3 contains 14 residues. Germline V gives CDR1 SGHRS, CDR2 YFSETQ. V lost 6 bases, J lost 4 bases, and 5 bases stayed unmatched.

The chain couples TRBV30 to TRBJ1-6, with 9 bases lining up with TRBD1. The CDR3 loop spans 13 amino acids. V gave up 5 bases and J gave up 6 bases; unmatched junction bases: 2. In germline, CDR1 is GTSNPN, CDR2 SVGIG (reference sequence). In DNA form, the CDR3 reads TGTGCCTGGGAGGGACAGGGTAATTCACCCCTCCACTTT. This translates into CAWEGQGNSPLHF.

The rearrangement joins TRBV5-1 to TRBJ2-5; TRBD2 aligns across 8 bases. The germline gives CDR1 SGHRS, CDR2 YFSETQ. The CDR3 consists of 14 residues. J was trimmed by 5 bases and V by 2 bases; bases with no gene match: 5. Here the CDR3 DNA reads TGCGCCAGCAGCTTCGGTAGCGGGGATGAGACCCAGTACTTC. This translates into CASSFGSGDETQYF.

This sequence joins TRBV6-1 and TRBJ1-2; 9 bases fit TRBD1. CDR1 and CDR2 from the germline V gene are MNHNS and SASEGT. The CDR3 length is 15 residues. Losses at the gene ends were 3 bases for V and 2 bases for J; bases not matched to a gene: 4. CDR3 protein: CASSDTGTGNYGYTF. The CDR3 DNA sequence: TGTGCCAGCAGTGATACCGGGACAGGGAACTATGGCTACACCTTC.

V and J are TRBV11-2 and TRBJ2-3; TRBD2 matches at 12 bases. Trimming at V came to 6 bases and at J to 3 bases, leaving 10 bases not matched to a gene. CDR1 is SGHAT, CDR2 FQNNGV, per germline. CDR3 length: 17 residues. This CDR3 is CASREAGLAGRTDTQYF. Here the CDR3 DNA reads TGTGCCAGCAGGGAGGCGGGACTAGCGGGTCGGACAGATACGCAGTATTTT.

This chain links TRBV11-2 with TRBJ1-2, with D possibly TRBD1 on 6 matching bases. There are 14 residues in the CDR3. Germline assignment: CDR1 SGHAT and CDR2 FQNNGV. Trimming left V 3 bases short and J 4 bases short, with 12 bases between. CDR3 nucleotides: TGTGCCAGCAGCTTGGACGGGACAATCTATGGCTACACCTTC. Translated, it gives CASSLDGTIYGYTF. Drawing the rest from reference TRBV11-2 and TRBJ1-2, the complete variable domain is EAGVAQSPRYKIIEKRQSVAFWCNPISGHATLYWYQQILGQGPKLLIQFQNNGVVDDSQLPKDRFSAERLKGVDSTLKIQPAKLEDSAVYLCASSLDGTIYGYTFGSGTRLTVV.

The rearrangement uses TRBV6-2 or TRBV6-3 and TRBJ2-7; no firm D call. Germline V gene lookup returns CDR1 MNHEY and CDR2 SVGEGT. This CDR3 is built from 12 residues. V was trimmed by 2 bases and J by 4 bases, leaving 6 bases between them. CDR3 in amino acids: CASSYPPYEQYF. CDR3 bases: TGTGCCAGCAGTTACCCTCCTTACGAGCAGTACTTC.

The J gene is TRBJ1-1, the V gene TRBV6-2 or TRBV6-3, with D unclear. Germline CDR1 is MNHEY and CDR2 is SVGEGT. The CDR3 is 15 residues long. Trimming cost V 2 bases and J 1 base, with 11 bases left between them. This CDR3 reads CASSYLGRPNTEAFF. The DNA of the CDR3 is TGTGCCAGCAGTTACCTTGGGCGACCGAACACTGAAGCTTTCTTT.

The chain is built from TRBV6-2 or TRBV6-3 and TRBJ2-5, with TRBD1 matching 8 bases. Germline V lookup: CDR1 MNHEY, CDR2 SVGEGT. V lost 5 bases, J lost 4 bases, and 9 bases stayed unmatched. The CDR3 has 15 amino acids. This chain's CDR3 is CASSLRDRGTETQYF. The DNA of the CDR3 is TGTGCCAGCAGTCTCCGTGACAGGGGAACAGAGACCCAGTACTTC.

CDR3 in DNA: TGTGCCAGCAGTAACAGGGGGCAGGATGGCTACACCTTC. It yields the protein CASSNRGQDGYTF. The chain has TRBV6-6 and TRBJ1-2; TRBD1 aligns across 9 bases. From germline, CDR1 is MNHNY and CDR2 SVGAGI (reference sequence). V shed 5 bases, J shed 6 bases, and the junction held 4 bases outside the gene matches. CDR3 length: 13 amino acids.

The rearrangement joins TRBV6-5 to TRBJ1-1; TRBD1 agrees at 7 bases. The ends lost 7 bases at V and 5 bases at J; junction bases unmatched: 13. Germline values: CDR1 MNHEY, CDR2 SVGAGI. The CDR3 contains 15 residues. The CDR3 spells CASTGGGGAGTEAFF. CDR3 nucleotide sequence: TGTGCCAGCACCGGAGGAGGGGGCGCGGGGACTGAAGCTTTCTTT.

The chain combines TRBV27 with TRBJ1-4; 8 bases match TRBD1. This CDR3 is built from 16 residues. J was trimmed by 3 bases and V by 3 bases; bases with no gene match: 6. Germline values: CDR1 MNHEY, CDR2 SMNVEV (reference sequence). The DNA of the CDR3 is TGTGCCAGCAGTTTCCAGGGGGCGCGATCTAATGAAAAACTGTTTTTT. Translated, it gives CASSFQGARSNEKLFF. The full variable domain, its missing parts supplied by reference TRBV27 and TRBJ1-4, is EAQVTQNPRYLITVTGKKLTVTCSQNMNHEYMSWYRQDPGLGLRQIYYSMNVEVTDKGDVPEGYKVSRKEKRNFPLILESPSPNQTSLYFCASSFQGARSNEKLFFGSGTQLSVL.

V usage is TRBV5-3 and J usage is TRBJ2-2, with 14 positions matching TRBD2. TRBV5-3 is known as an ORF, though its function is uncertain. The CDR3 totals 19 residues. Trimming cost V 0 bases and J 2 bases; bases outside gene matches: 6. The CDR3 is CARSLVIGTSGSNTGELFF. DNA of the CDR3: TGTGCCAGAAGCTTGGTAATCGGGACTAGCGGGAGTAACACCGGGGAGCTGTTTTTT.

The chain has TRBV4-3 and TRBJ2-3, with 12 bases matching TRBD2. This CDR3 is 15 amino acids long. The junction had 0 bases not matched to a gene; V was cut back by 2 bases and J by 3 bases. Germline V CDR1 and CDR2: LGHNA, YSLEER. The CDR3 reads CASSQLAGGTDTQYF. The CDR3 DNA follows: TGCGCCAGCAGCCAACTAGCGGGAGGGACAGATACGCAGTATTTT.

The chain carries TRBV27 and TRBJ1-2, with D perhaps TRBD1 (6 bases). The V gene lost 2 bases and the J gene lost 4 bases, with 8 bases spanning the gap. The CDR3 is 13 amino acids. Germline CDR1 is MNHEY and CDR2 is SMNVEV (reference sequence). CDR3 sequence: CASSLVGGYGYTF. CDR3 DNA sequence: TGTGCCAGCAGTTTAGTAGGGGGCTATGGCTACACCTTC.

This rearrangement joins TRBV21-1 to TRBJ2-1; the tabulated D call, TRBD1, remains unverified against the DNA. TRBV21-1 is given as a pseudogene. The CDR3 is 15 amino acids. For the CDR3, the DNA is TGTGCCAGCCGGATATACAGGGCCGCATTTACCGAGCAGTTCTTC. Protein product: CASRIYRAAFTEQFF.

This chain connects TRBV10-1 to TRBJ2-1; D possibly corresponds to TRBD1 (6 bases). V dropped 2 bases and J dropped 2 bases, with 13 bases sitting between them. The CDR3 consists of 16 residues. CDR1 is WNHNN and CDR2 is SYGVQD in the germline V gene (reference sequence). The CDR3 sequence is CASSETWTAAYNEQFF. The CDR3, as DNA: TGCGCCAGCAGTGAGACTTGGACAGCCGCCTACAATGAGCAGTTCTTC.

This chain joins TRBV5-4 and TRBJ2-1; 10 nucleotides align to TRBD2. CDR1 and CDR2 from the germline V gene are SGHNT and YYREEE (reference sequence). The J segment lost 4 bases and the V segment lost 3 bases, leaving 19 bases of the junction unmatched. The CDR3 runs to 20 residues. CDR3 region: CASSSNLGPATSGRYNEQFF. The DNA of the CDR3 is TGTGCCAGCAGCTCTAACCTGGGGCCAGCGACTAGCGGGCGGTACAATGAGCAGTTCTTC.

This chain joins TRBV6-5 and TRBJ1-1; 7 positions match TRBD1. Germline V gene data show CDR1 as MNHEY and CDR2 as SVGAGI. V lost 2 bases, J lost 4 bases, and 4 bases stayed unmatched. The CDR3 is 14 residues long. Here the CDR3 reads CASSYRGDSTEAFF. CDR3 DNA sequence: TGTGCCAGCAGTTACAGGGGGGACAGCACTGAAGCTTTCTTT.

V is TRBV7-9 and J is TRBJ2-5, with a possible D match to TRBD2 (5 bases). The V end was cut by 5 bases, the J end by 2 bases, with 12 bases between. This CDR3 is built from 14 residues. Germline V gives CDR1 SEHNR, CDR2 FQNEAQ (reference sequence). CDR3 sequence: CASSRLDFQETQYF. Here the CDR3 DNA reads TGTGCCAGCAGCCGTCTGGACTTTCAAGAGACCCAGTACTTC.

The gene calls are TRBV7-9 and TRBJ2-7; D uncertain. Germline CDR1 SEHNR, CDR2 FQNEAQ (reference sequence). V gave up 5 bases and J gave up 0 bases, with 14 bases separating them. The CDR3 sequence is 15 residues long. The CDR3 loop reads CASSPGWVSSYEQYF. DNA for the CDR3: TGTGCCAGCAGCCCCGGGTGGGTCAGCTCCTACGAGCAGTACTTC. Full variable domain (outside the CDR3, taken from reference TRBV7-9 and TRBJ2-7): DTGVSQNPRHKITKRGQNVTFRCDPISEHNRLYWYRQTLGQGPEFLTYFQNEAQLEKSRLLSDRFSAERPKGSFSTLEIQRTEQGDSAMYLCASSPGWVSSYEQYFGPGTRLTVT.

This clone was counted once. V is TRBV5-8 and J is TRBJ1-1; weak D call: TRBD1 (5 bases). The CDR3 spans 16 residues. Trimming cost V 0 bases and J 5 bases, with 17 bases left between them. The germline V gene has CDR1 SGHTS and CDR2 YDEGEE. The CDR3, as DNA: TGTGCCAGCAGCTTGGTGACCAGGGTGGGGTCGACTGAAGCTTTCTTT. It encodes CASSLVTRVGSTEAFF.